This note documents a single TCR beta chain sequence. This clone was recorded many times. Its antigen target is currently unknown. Base-call qualities are not available, and no considerably larger clone is one nucleotide away. This record belongs to a study of T cells after posttransplantation cyclophosphamide (dated by TCRdb to 2015 to 2016). The study in broad terms: The study tracked T cell repertoire reconstitution by TRB sequencing after myeloablative bone marrow transplantation using posttransplantation cyclophosphamide as GVHD prophylaxis. Samples from 30 to 35 PTCy-treated patients, along with samples from roughly 15 of their related bone marrow donors, underwent antigen receptor sequencing. Blood from all 35 or so PTCy patients who had 1-year posttransplant specimens underwent TRB sequencing. In 3 patients, TRB sequencing was also performed on up to 3 more blood samples taken 2 to 5.2 years after transplant, and in 4 patients, pretransplant blood was also TRB-sequenced. Because TRA and TRB clonality were tightly correlated in fewer than ten samples, subsequent TCR analyses were focused on TRB only. Public TRB sequences were queried against a database of over 3,600 sequences associated with responses to pathogens, tumor antigens, self-antigens and alloantigens. Points the paper makes about the study in general: The TRB repertoires of T cells infiltrating skin or the GI tract showed only limited overlap with the TRB repertoires found in blood. Donor-recipient similarity was low at 1-2 months but rose over the first year, and later blood repertoires were often dominated by donor CD8+ memory clones. Across approximately 41 patients, TRB clonality was highly associated with recipient CMV seropositivity and CMV reactivation, and PTCy diversity was similar to diversity in CNI/methotrexate controls.

On the day of marrow donation, related bone marrow donors gave peripheral blood samples. Peripheral blood and bone marrow mononuclear cells were isolated by Ficoll-Hypaque density centrifugation and were cryopreserved. CDR1 and CDR2, looked up from the germline V gene, are SGHTA and FQGNSA. The CDR3 covers 14 residues, taking in both the cysteine and the phenylalanine. Only the CDR3 region is kept as DNA, spanning 42 bases read in frame from base 1. Here V drops 5 bases and J drops 11 bases, and the junction holds 7 bases not matched to any gene. Genomic DNA was the input for TRB sequencing, which was run either with the immunoSEQ assay at survey resolution or with the hsTCRB kit. The authors' pipeline ran thus. The immunoSEQ software handled initial read processing, and the LymphoSeq R package was used for repertoire analyses. Clonality was computed as 1 minus normalized Shannon entropy, and a Gini coefficient was also calculated for each TRB dataset. Phenotypes of unsorted samples were inferred by mapping TRB sequences from sorted subsets of the recipient or donor onto the same recipient's unsorted samples. TCRdb holds this immuneACCESS table with in-frame rearrangements only. Some clones are missing; in checked studies, unresolved V genes explain under half, and the rest has no known cause. That table supplies the V and J calls and clone size; D and trimming were determined from the DNA. The table puts 30,000 to 40,000 clones in this sample, none counted just once. The top ten hold roughly 2.5% of the sample.

The chain is encoded by TRBV7-2 joined to TRBJ1-4; a stretch of 11 junction bases matches TRBD1. The sequence was collected from a man aged 50 or older in good health, CMV-negative, and a related stem cell transplant donor. The sequenced sample was PBMCs. At the DNA level, the sequence is TGTGCCAGCAGCGTCGGACAGGGGGCCGAGAAACTGTTTTTT. Translated, it reads CASSVGQGAEKLFF.